The T cell receptor (beta chain) under discussion was sequenced for a study of siplizumab effects on memory and regulatory T cells. Study-level points and caveats: Relative to controls at around 29%, mappable alloreactive CD4+ clones exhibited a mean Treg-derived proportion of roughly 69% with siplizumab.

The CDR3 loop spans 17 amino acids. Germline loops: CDR1 MNHEY, CDR2 SMNVEV (reference sequence). Trimming at V came to 3 bases and at J to 5 bases, leaving 13 bases not matched to a gene. As for this clone: Its antigen remains unidentified.

The data were produced by immunoSEQ multiplex PCR, yet TCRdb's version contains in-frame clones alone and is incomplete. The table shows about 110,000 clones, with about 90% occurring only once. The specimen was Tregs sorted from blood. The sequence was collected from a human donor in good health. This rearrangement joins TRBV27 to TRBJ1-2; 9 nucleotides agree with TRBD1. CDR3 protein: CASSLVGQGILGYGYTF. CDR3 coding DNA: TGTGCCAGCAGTTTGGTAGGACAGGGGATTCTAGGGTATGGCTACACCTTC.